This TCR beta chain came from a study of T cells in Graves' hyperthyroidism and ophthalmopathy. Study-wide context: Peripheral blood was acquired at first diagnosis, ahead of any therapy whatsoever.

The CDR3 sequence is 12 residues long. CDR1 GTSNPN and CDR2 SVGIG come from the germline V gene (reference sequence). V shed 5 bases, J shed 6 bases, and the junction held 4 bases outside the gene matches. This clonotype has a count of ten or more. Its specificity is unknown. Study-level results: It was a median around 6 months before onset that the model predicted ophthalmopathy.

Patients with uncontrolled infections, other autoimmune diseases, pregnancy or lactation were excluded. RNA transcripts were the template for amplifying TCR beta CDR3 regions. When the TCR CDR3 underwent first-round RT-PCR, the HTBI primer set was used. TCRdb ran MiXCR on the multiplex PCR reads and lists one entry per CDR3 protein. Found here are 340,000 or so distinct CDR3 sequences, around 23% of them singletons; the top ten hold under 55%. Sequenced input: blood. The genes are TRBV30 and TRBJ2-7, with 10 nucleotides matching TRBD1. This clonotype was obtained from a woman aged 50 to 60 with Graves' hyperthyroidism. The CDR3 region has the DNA TGTGCCTGGGGGGACAGGGGACGCGAGCAGTACTTC. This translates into CAWGDRGREQYF.